This T cell receptor beta chain was retrieved from a study of blood T cell repertoires in COVID-19. Enrollees, roughly 18 to 95 years old, lived in about two dozen US areas. Each recovered donor of Cohort 3 presented with two negative PCRs, clearance, or symptom resolution. Some clones are missing from TCRdb's copy, which holds only in-frame ones; the method was immunoSEQ multiplex PCR. The sample includes approximately 300,000 clones, about nine tenths of them seen just once. The junction had 5 bases not matched to a gene; V was cut back by 2 bases and J by 5 bases. The germline V gene encodes CDR1 SGHDT and CDR2 YYEEEE. This CDR3 region has 14 residues.

The source is a man in his thirties or forties who had recovered from COVID-19. This chain links TRBV5-6 with TRBJ2-7; the match to TRBD1 covers 9 bases. Sequenced sample: PBMCs or T cells enriched from blood (not recorded which). CDR3 region: CASSFRTGAHEQYF. The CDR3 bases are TGTGCCAGCAGCTTTCGGACAGGGGCCCACGAGCAGTACTTC.